Shown below are 30 T cell receptor beta chains from a single sample sequenced in a study of neurological immune-mediated disorders. TCRdb processed the 5' RACE reads anew with MiXCR; each CDR3 protein has one entry. The sample lists 15,000 or so distinct CDR3 sequences, roughly a fifth occurring once. Material for sequencing was PBMCs. These receptors were obtained from a man aged 45-60 years in good health.

The chain recombines TRBV10-3 with TRBJ2-1; the D is unclear. V was trimmed by 2 bases and J by 5 bases, leaving 4 bases between them. The CDR3 has 12 residues. CDR1 ENHRY and CDR2 SYGVKD come from the germline V gene. The CDR3 bases are TGTGCCATCAGTGAGAGGGACAATGAGCAGTTCTTC. This encodes CAISERDNEQFF.

This chain links TRBV29-1 with TRBJ2-1; D uncertain. V was clipped by 3 bases and J by 9 bases, with 12 bases between them. CDR3 length equals 12 residues. Per the germline V gene, CDR1 is SQVTM and CDR2 is ANQGSEA. In DNA, the CDR3 is TGCAGCGTTGAGGGATTTGTTTCTGAGCAGTTCTTC. Encoded protein: CSVEGFVSEQFF.

The sample holds many counts of this clonotype. The rearrangement links TRBV6-2 or TRBV6-3 to TRBJ2-1, with 8 bases matching TRBD1. The CDR3 contains 14 residues. From germline, CDR1 is MNHEY and CDR2 SVGEGT. Trimming cost V 5 bases and J 1 base; bases outside gene matches: 1. The DNA for the CDR3 is TGTGCCAGCAGTGGGACAGGATCCTACAATGAGCAGTTCTTC. It is translated as CASSGTGSYNEQFF.

By frequency in the sample, this clonotype is medium-sized. CDR3 DNA sequence: TGCAGTGCTAGAGTGTCTTTGGCTAGCGGGCCCTACGAGCAGTACTTC. It yields the protein CSARVSLASGPYEQYF. The gene calls are TRBV20-1 and TRBJ2-7; 8 positions agree with TRBD2. With 1 base clipped from V and 2 bases from J, the junction kept 10 bases outside the gene matches. This CDR3 comprises 16 residues. The germline gives CDR1 DFQATT, CDR2 SNEGSKA (reference sequence).

This clonotype was seen at least ten times. V and J are TRBV20-1 and TRBJ2-7, with D hard to call. V was clipped by 0 bases and J by 0 bases, with 9 bases between them. In germline, CDR1 is DFQATT, CDR2 SNEGSKA (reference sequence). CDR3 length: 14 amino acids. CDR3 sequence (DNA): TGCAGTGCTAGAGATATCCTGAGCTCCTACGAGCAGTACTTC. It is translated as CSARDILSSYEQYF.

The sample holds many counts of this clonotype. The rearrangement joins TRBV20-1 to TRBJ2-5, with TRBD2 identical over 7 bases. The CDR3 runs 14 residues. Trimming cost V 2 bases and J 4 bases; bases outside gene matches: 7. Germline CDR1 DFQATT, CDR2 SNEGSKA (reference sequence). In DNA form, the CDR3 reads TGCAGTGCTAGAAGTTTCTTAGCGGGAGAGACCCAGTACTTC. Protein: CSARSFLAGETQYF.

This clonotype showed up just once. V gene TRBV11-2 combines with J gene TRBJ2-3, with a weak D call TRBD2 (6 bases). The V gene lost 5 bases and the J gene lost 3 bases, with 15 bases spanning the gap. The germline V gene has CDR1 SGHAT and CDR2 FQNNGV. The CDR3 loop spans 15 amino acids. CDR3 nucleotide sequence: TGTGCCAGCAGCCCGGCCTTCCGGGGGACAGATACGCAGTATTTT. Its translation: CASSPAFRGTDTQYF.

This clonotype was picked up many times. V and J are TRBV5-1 and TRBJ2-7; 11 bases map to TRBD2. CDR1 and CDR2 (germline): SGHRS, YFSETQ. With V trimmed by 4 bases and J by 6 bases, 3 bases remained unmatched. The CDR3 extends over 13 amino acids. The CDR3: CASSLAGGSEQYF. Written as DNA, the CDR3 is TGCGCCAGCAGCCTAGCGGGAGGATCCGAGCAGTACTTC.

Relative to its sample, this clonotype is medium-sized (0.01 to 0.1%). The rearrangement links TRBV6-5 to TRBJ2-3, with 8 bases that match TRBD2. V gave up 5 bases and J gave up 1 base; unmatched junction bases: 8. Germline V gene sequence: CDR1 MNHEY, CDR2 SVGAGI. The CDR3 loop spans 16 amino acids. For the CDR3, the DNA is TGTGCCAGCAGTCCTAATCCGGGACTAGGCACAGATACGCAGTATTTT. The encoded protein is CASSPNPGLGTDTQYF.

This clonotype was detected ten times or more. The V and J genes are TRBV11-2 and TRBJ2-7; D is possibly TRBD2 (5 bases). CDR3 size: 15 residues. Trimming took 1 base from V and 6 from J, leaving 16 bases between them. Germline V gene sequence: CDR1 SGHAT, CDR2 FQNNGV. The DNA for the CDR3 is TGTGCCAGCAGCTTAGGGTCTAGCCGGTCTAGCGAGCAGTACTTC. This encodes CASSLGSSRSSEQYF. The full variable domain, rest sourced from reference TRBV11-2 and TRBJ2-7, is EAGVAQSPRYKIIEKRQSVAFWCNPISGHATLYWYQQILGQGPKLLIQFQNNGVVDDSQLPKDRFSAERLKGVDSTLKIQPAKLEDSAVYLCASSLGSSRSSEQYFGPGTRLTVT.

This clonotype has ten or more counts. The junction shows a germline mismatch at one end, possibly a read error. V and J are TRBV28 and TRBJ2-7, with 7 nucleotides matching TRBD1. Germline CDR1 and CDR2: MDHEN and SYDVKM. The CDR3 totals 15 residues. CDR3 coding DNA: TGTGCCAGCACTTTATCCCTGACAGGGAGCGACGAGCAGTACTTC. This codes for CASTLSLTGSDEQYF.

This clonotype is deemed medium-sized (0.01 to 0.1%). The CDR3 nucleotides read TGTGCCAGCAGTATCGGGTTATCCTACGAGCAGTACTTC. Translation gives CASSIGLSYEQYF. This chain uses TRBV6-5 with TRBJ2-7; D gene ambiguous. The CDR3 is 13 amino acids. The V end lost 5 bases, the J end lost 1 base, and 9 bases lay between the germline ends. Looked up from germline, CDR1 is MNHEY and CDR2 is SVGAGI.

This clonotype was recorded at least ten times. A read error may account for a junction end that differs from germline. The chain uses TRBV4-2 and TRBJ2-6; D ambiguous. The CDR3 totals 15 residues. Germline CDR1 and CDR2: LGHNA and YNFKEQ. As DNA, the CDR3 is TGTGCCAGCAGCCAAGGGGGATCTGTGGCCAACGTCCTGACTTTC. Protein: CASSQGGSVANVLTF.

This clonotype was counted many times. Here the CDR3 reads CASSLRDSEKNTEAFF. In DNA, the CDR3 is TGTGCCAGCAGCTTAAGGGACAGCGAAAAGAACACTGAAGCTTTCTTT. V is TRBV7-9 and J is TRBJ1-1; 7 bases align to TRBD1. J was trimmed by 1 base and V by 2 bases; bases with no gene match: 7. Germline V gene lookup returns CDR1 SEHNR and CDR2 FQNEAQ (reference sequence). The CDR3 spans 16 residues.

This clonotype was detected only a few times. V is TRBV7-3 and J is TRBJ2-6; D remains unclear. CDR3 length: 13 residues. Trimming stripped 2 bases from V and 4 bases from J, with 3 bases between. Germline loops: CDR1 SGHTA, CDR2 FQGTGA. This CDR3 is CASSLAGANVLTF. The CDR3 DNA reads as TGTGCCAGCAGCTTAGCCGGGGCCAACGTCCTGACTTTC.

The CDR3 loop is CAIRPHRGGASLGMAENTEAFF. The CDR3 DNA is TGTGCCATCAGACCACATCGCGGAGGGGCCTCCCTAGGAATGGCGGAGAACACTGAAGCTTTCTTC. The chain couples TRBV10-3 to TRBJ2-1; TRBD2 is a possible D gene (6 bases). Per germline, CDR1 ENHRY and CDR2 SYGVKD. The CDR3 is made up of 22 amino acids. The V gene lost 6 bases and the J gene lost 16 bases, with 49 bases spanning the gap.

This clonotype was seen a single time. The chain joins TRBV6-5 to TRBJ1-1; TRBD1 agrees at 9 bases. V lost 0 bases to trimming and J lost 7 bases; unmatched junction nucleotides: 6. Germline CDR1 and CDR2: MNHEY and SVGAGI. The CDR3 contains 15 residues. Here the CDR3 reads CASSYSIGTGYEAFF. The DNA for the CDR3 is TGTGCCAGCAGTTACTCCATAGGGACAGGGTATGAAGCTTTCTTT.

Many counts were recorded for this clonotype. The rearrangement uses TRBV3-1 and TRBJ2-6, with D maybe TRBD2 (5 bases). CDR3 length: 15 amino acids. CDR1 is LGHDT and CDR2 is YNNKEL in the germline V gene (reference sequence). Between the trimmed V and J ends, which lost 7 bases and 0 bases, there was a span of 10 bases. In DNA form, the CDR3 reads TGTGCCAGCACCCTAGAGGGCTCTGGGGCCAACGTCCTGACTTTC. It specifies CASTLEGSGANVLTF.

The chain uses TRBV29-1 and TRBJ1-1; no clear D gene. Germline V gene data show CDR1 as SQVTM and CDR2 as ANQGSEA. V was cut by 4 bases and J by 0 bases, with 15 bases left in between. The CDR3 has 15 amino acids. The CDR3 bases are TGCAGCGTTGGGAGCAGTCCGGGGATGAACACTGAAGCTTTCTTT. Its protein is CSVGSSPGMNTEAFF.

V usage is TRBV28 and J usage is TRBJ2-3; 11 bases agree with TRBD1. Germline V lookup: CDR1 MDHEN, CDR2 SYDVKM. Unmatched junction bases numbered 8, after V lost 7 bases and J lost 5 bases. CDR3 length: 15 residues. The CDR3 bases are TGTGCCAGCACTACCGGGACAGGGGGTATAGATACGCAGTATTTT. It is translated as CASTTGTGGIDTQYF.

There are many counts of this clonotype. This chain connects TRBV4-3 to TRBJ2-3; D is perhaps TRBD2 (5 bases). Germline values: CDR1 LGHNA, CDR2 YSLEER. The germline V and J ends were trimmed by 0 bases and 1 base, with 14 bases remaining between them. This CDR3 spans 17 amino acids. Here the CDR3 reads CASSQDWVAPRTDTQYF. CDR3 DNA: TGCGCCAGCAGCCAAGACTGGGTAGCGCCTCGCACAGATACGCAGTATTTT.

This clonotype showed up many times. The chain has TRBV20-1 and TRBJ2-3, with D possibly matching TRBD2 (5 bases). The CDR3 consists of 17 residues. Germline-derived CDR1 and CDR2 are DFQATT and SNEGSKA (reference sequence). Trimming took 6 bases from V and 0 from J, leaving 22 bases between them. CDR3 region: CSAQRPSGSPSTDTQYF. CDR3 sequence (DNA): TGCAGTGCCCAGAGGCCCAGCGGAAGCCCTAGCACAGATACGCAGTATTTT.

Ten or more counts support this clonotype. The rearrangement uses TRBV7-9 and TRBJ2-7; D remains ambiguous. This CDR3 comprises 16 residues. Trimming took 5 bases from V and 0 from J, leaving 17 bases between them. CDR1 and CDR2 from the germline V gene are SEHNR and FQNEAQ (reference sequence). CDR3 bases: TGTGCCAGCAGCCCTAGTCCGCGGCGCGACTCCTACGAGCAGTACTTC. Amino acid sequence: CASSPSPRRDSYEQYF.

This clonotype was counted at least ten times. The J gene is TRBJ1-5, the V gene TRBV20-1, with 8 bases aligning to TRBD1. The CDR3 is made up of 16 amino acids. Germline V gene lookup returns CDR1 DFQATT and CDR2 SNEGSKA (reference sequence). V shed 3 bases and J 1 base; nucleotides not matched to a gene: 8. The DNA for the CDR3 is TGCAGTGCTAGCCGAAGGACAGGGAGAAGCAATCAGCCCCAGCATTTT. As protein: CSASRRTGRSNQPQHF.

This clonotype occurred many times. The gene calls are TRBV9 and TRBJ2-1, with a possible D match to TRBD2 (5 bases). From germline, CDR1 is SGDLS and CDR2 YYNGEE. The V and J ends lost 4 bases and 9 bases respectively, with 14 bases between them. The CDR3 has 13 residues. The CDR3 spells CASSTSAEGEQFF. As DNA, the CDR3 is TGTGCCAGCAGCACCTCTGCCGAGGGTGAGCAGTTCTTC.

This clonotype was picked up many times. The chain employs TRBV3-1 and TRBJ2-2; D perhaps matches TRBD2 (6 bases). The CDR3 covers 16 residues. Trimming cost V 2 bases and J 6 bases, with 16 bases left between them. Germline CDR1 and CDR2: LGHDT and YNNKEL (reference sequence). This CDR3 reads CASSQFLAGKSGELFF. The CDR3 DNA follows: TGTGCCAGCAGCCAATTCTTGGCGGGAAAGTCCGGGGAGCTGTTTTTT.

This clonotype was counted at least ten times. The CDR3 DNA reads TGTGCCAGCAGTCCTAAGGGTGGGTCCGTCTACGAGCAGTACTTC. Translated, it gives CASSPKGGSVYEQYF. The J gene is TRBJ2-7, the V gene TRBV7-2; D call uncertain. The CDR3 extends over 15 amino acids. The germline V gene has CDR1 SGHTA and CDR2 FQGNSA. V shed 6 bases and J shed 3 bases, with 18 bases lying between them.

Ten or more counts support this clonotype. The chain joins TRBV5-6 to TRBJ2-6; the D gene could be TRBD1 or TRBD2 (5 bases each). This CDR3 has 15 residues. Germline V gene data show CDR1 as SGHDT and CDR2 as YYEEEE. Trimming removed 1 base at V and 2 bases at J, with 7 bases between. The CDR3 DNA sequence: TGTGCCAGCAGCTTGCAGGGAGCTGGGGCCAACGTCCTGACTTTC. Translation gives CASSLQGAGANVLTF.

This clonotype has a handful of counts. The chain recombines TRBV7-8 with TRBJ2-7; 8 nucleotides line up with TRBD2. The germline V gene encodes CDR1 SGHVS and CDR2 FQNEAQ. V shed 1 base and J 3 bases; nucleotides not matched to a gene: 8. This CDR3 comprises 16 residues. The CDR3, as DNA: TGTGCCAGCAGCTTAGTGGGCGGACTAGCAGACTACGAGCAGTACTTC. Its translation: CASSLVGGLADYEQYF.

This clonotype was counted ten times or more. J is TRBJ2-7 and V is TRBV18, with TRBD2 as a possible D gene (6 bases). The length of the CDR3 is 14 residues. Germline V CDR1 and CDR2: KGHSH, LQKENI. The V end lost 2 bases, the J end lost 5 bases, and 13 bases lay between the germline ends. CDR3 in DNA: TGTGCCAGCTCACCAACCGGGAGTTTAAACGAGCAGTACTTC. It translates to CASSPTGSLNEQYF.